Detailed here is one T cell receptor (beta chain). The antigen is undetermined. This entry belongs to a study of radiotherapy plus CTLA-4 blockade in lung cancer. At the level of the study: Objective responses were observed in 15% to 20% of patients, and disease control was achieved by roughly 29%. Findings of the study overall: Some TCR clones had been derived from tumors. These clones expanded in peripheral blood after radiotherapy plus ipilimumab. Early clone dynamics of blood T cells, plus interferon-beta, reportedly predicted response best.

Receiving focal radiation plus CTLA-4 blockade with ipilimumab were patients who had chemo-refractory metastatic non-small-cell lung cancer. Per germline, CDR1 SGHAT and CDR2 FQNNGV. CDR3 length: 15 residues. V was shortened by 1 base and J by 7 bases, with 17 bases between the two germline ends. The assay was immunoSEQ multiplex PCR, and TCRdb's table has in-frame clones only and misses some. The sample holds roughly 53,000 clones, about 83% seen once. The chain recombines TRBV11-2 with TRBJ2-7; maybe TRBD1 (8 bases). The TCR comes from a human donor with non-small cell lung cancer whose response to radiotherapy plus ipilimumab could not be evaluated. Sequences were derived from peripheral blood, sampled from a patient treated with radiotherapy plus ipilimumab. This chain's CDR3 is CASSLGNRGGLEQYF. The CDR3, as DNA: TGTGCCAGCAGCTTAGGAAACAGGGGGGGATTGGAGCAGTACTTC.